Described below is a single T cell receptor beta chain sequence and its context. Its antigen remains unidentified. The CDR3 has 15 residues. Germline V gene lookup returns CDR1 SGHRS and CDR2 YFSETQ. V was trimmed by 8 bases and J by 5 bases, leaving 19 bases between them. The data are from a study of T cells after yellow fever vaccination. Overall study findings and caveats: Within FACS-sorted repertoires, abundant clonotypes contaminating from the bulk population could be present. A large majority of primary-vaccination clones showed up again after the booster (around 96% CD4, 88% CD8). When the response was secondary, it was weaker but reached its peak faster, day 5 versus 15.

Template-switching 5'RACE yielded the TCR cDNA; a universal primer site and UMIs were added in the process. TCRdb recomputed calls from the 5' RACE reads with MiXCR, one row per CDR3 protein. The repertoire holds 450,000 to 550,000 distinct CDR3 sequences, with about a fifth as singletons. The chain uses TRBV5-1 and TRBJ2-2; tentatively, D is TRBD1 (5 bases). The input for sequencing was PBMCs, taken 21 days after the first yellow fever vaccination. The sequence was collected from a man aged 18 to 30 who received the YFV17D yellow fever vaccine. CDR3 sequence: CASTGHAERTGELFF. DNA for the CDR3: TGCGCCAGTACAGGACACGCAGAACGGACCGGGGAGCTGTTTTTT.